The clone carrying this TCR beta chain appeared a few times. This CDR3 is 15 amino acids long. Losses at the gene ends were 6 bases for V and 4 bases for J; bases not matched to a gene: 5. Germline lookup yields CDR1 SGHAT and CDR2 FQNNGV. Measured with immunoSEQ multiplex PCR; TCRdb has only the in-frame clones, and not every one. Of about 200,000 clones in the sample, 82% were seen once. This sample was taken from a study of blood T cell repertoires in COVID-19. The J gene is TRBJ2-1, the V gene TRBV11-2; 11 bases are a match to TRBD2. The sequence was collected from a woman aged 55-69 years with COVID-19, enrolled during active disease. Sequencing was carried out using peripheral blood. CDR3 DNA sequence: TGTGCCAGCAGGTTGACTAGCGGGAATTACAATGAGCAGTTCTTC. Translating gives CASRLTSGNYNEQFF.